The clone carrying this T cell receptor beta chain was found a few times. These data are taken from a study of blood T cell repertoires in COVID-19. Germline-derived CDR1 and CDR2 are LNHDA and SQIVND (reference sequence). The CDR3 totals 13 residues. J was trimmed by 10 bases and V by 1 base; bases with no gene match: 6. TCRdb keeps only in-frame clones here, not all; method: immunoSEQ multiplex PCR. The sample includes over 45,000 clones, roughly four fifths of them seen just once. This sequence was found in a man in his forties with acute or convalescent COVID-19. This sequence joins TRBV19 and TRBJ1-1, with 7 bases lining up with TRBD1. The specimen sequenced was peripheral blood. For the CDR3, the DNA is TGTGCCAGTAGTATAGGAGGGGGCTGGGGAGCTTTCTTT. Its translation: CASSIGGGWGAFF.